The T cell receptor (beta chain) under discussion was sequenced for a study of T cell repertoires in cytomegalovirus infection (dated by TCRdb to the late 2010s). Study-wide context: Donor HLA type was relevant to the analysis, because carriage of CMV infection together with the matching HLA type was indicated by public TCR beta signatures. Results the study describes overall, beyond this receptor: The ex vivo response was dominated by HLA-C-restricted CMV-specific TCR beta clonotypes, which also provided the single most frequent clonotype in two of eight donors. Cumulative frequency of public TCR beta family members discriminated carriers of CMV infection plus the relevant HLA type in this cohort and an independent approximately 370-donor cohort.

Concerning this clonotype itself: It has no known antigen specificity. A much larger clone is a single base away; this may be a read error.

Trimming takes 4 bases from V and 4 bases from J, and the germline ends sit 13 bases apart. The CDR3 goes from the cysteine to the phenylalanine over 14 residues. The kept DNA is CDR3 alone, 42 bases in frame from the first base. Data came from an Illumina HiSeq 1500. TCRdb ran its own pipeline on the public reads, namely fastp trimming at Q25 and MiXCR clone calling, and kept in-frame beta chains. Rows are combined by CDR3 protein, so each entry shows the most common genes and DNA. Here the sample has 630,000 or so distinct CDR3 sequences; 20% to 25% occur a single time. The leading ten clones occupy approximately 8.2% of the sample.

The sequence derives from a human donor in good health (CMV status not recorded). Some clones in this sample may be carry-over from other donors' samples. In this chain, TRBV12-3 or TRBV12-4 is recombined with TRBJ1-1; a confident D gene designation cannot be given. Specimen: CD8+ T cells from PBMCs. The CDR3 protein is CASSSRGLTTEAFF. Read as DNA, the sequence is TGTGCCAGCAGTTCACGGGGTTTGACCACTGAAGCTTTCTTT.